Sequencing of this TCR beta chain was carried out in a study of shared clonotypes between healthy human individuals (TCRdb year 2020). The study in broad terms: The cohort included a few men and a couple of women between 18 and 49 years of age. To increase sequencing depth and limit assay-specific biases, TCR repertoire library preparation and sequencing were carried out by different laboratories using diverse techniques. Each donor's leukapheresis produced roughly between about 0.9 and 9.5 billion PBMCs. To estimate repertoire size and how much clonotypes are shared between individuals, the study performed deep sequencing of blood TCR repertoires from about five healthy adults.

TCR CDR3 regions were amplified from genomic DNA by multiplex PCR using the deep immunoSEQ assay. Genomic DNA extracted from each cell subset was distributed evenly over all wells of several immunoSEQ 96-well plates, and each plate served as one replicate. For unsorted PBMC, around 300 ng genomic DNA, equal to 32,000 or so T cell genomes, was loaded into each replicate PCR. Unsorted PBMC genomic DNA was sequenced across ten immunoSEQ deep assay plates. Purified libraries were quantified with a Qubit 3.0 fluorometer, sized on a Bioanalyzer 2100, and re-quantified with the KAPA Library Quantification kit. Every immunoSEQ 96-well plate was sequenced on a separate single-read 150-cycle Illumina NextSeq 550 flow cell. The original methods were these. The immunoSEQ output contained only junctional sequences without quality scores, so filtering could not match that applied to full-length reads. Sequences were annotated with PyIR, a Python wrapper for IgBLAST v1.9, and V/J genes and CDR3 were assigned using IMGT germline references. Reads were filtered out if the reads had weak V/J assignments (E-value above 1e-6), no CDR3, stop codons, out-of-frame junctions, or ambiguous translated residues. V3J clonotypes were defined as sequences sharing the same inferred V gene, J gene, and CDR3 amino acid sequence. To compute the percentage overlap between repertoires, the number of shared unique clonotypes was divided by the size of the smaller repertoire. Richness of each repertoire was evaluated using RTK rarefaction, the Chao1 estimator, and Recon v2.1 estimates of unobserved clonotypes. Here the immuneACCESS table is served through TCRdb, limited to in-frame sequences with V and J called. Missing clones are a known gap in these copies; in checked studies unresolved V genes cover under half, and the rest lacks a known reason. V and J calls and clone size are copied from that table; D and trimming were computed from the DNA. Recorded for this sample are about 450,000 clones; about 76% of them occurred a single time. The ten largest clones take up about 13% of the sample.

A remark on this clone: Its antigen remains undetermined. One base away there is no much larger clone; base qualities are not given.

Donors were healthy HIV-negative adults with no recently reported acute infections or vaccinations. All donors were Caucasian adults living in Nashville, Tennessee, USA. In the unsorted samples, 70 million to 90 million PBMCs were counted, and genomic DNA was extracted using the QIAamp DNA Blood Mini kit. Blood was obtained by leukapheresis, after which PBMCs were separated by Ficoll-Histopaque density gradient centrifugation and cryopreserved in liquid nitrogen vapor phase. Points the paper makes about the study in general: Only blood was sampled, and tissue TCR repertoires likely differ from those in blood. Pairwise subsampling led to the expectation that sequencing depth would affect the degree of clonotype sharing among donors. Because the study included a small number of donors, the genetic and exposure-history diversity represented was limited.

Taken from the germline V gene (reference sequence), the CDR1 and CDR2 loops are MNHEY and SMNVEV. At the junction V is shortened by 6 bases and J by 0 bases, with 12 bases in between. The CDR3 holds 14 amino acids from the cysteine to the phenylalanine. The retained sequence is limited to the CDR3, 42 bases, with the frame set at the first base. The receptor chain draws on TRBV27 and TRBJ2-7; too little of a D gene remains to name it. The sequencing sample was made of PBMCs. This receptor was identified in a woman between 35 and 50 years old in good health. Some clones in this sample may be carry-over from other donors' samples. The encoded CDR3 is CASRAVAASYEQYF. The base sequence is TGTGCCAGCAGAGCCGTGGCGGCCTCCTACGAGCAGTACTTC.